One sample yielded the 29 T cell receptor beta chains listed below, sequenced in a study of blood T cell repertoires in COVID-19. This table comes from immunoSEQ multiplex PCR, and its TCRdb copy is limited to in-frame clones, with some not included. Of 200,000 to 300,000 clones in the sample, just under 90% were seen once. Source material: PBMCs or T cells enriched from blood (not recorded which). The receptor source for this set is a woman between 25 and 40 years old with acute COVID-19.

V and J are TRBV4-1 and TRBJ1-2; tentative D call: TRBD1 (6 bases). V lost 4 bases and J 3 bases, leaving 9 bases between the germline ends. The CDR3 sequence is 13 residues long. CDR1 is MGHRA and CDR2 is YSYEKL in the germline V gene. CDR3 loop: CASSPGTYYGYTF. The CDR3 coding sequence is TGCGCCAGCAGCCCCGGGACATACTATGGCTACACCTTC.

The J gene is TRBJ2-5, the V gene TRBV3-1 (or the pseudogene TRBV3-2); D is ambiguous. This CDR3 has 14 residues. Trimming shortened V by 1 base and J by 1 base, and 7 bases separated the two germline ends. Germline V gene data show CDR1 as LGHDT and CDR2 as YNNKEL (reference sequence). CDR3 DNA: TGTGCCAGCAGCCAAGGGCATACCCAAGAGACCCAGTACTTC. Amino acid sequence: CASSQGHTQETQYF.

Written as DNA, the CDR3 is TGCGCCAGCAGCACGACTAGCTCCGAGCAGTACTTC. Translated: CASSTTSSEQYF. The genes are TRBV5-1 and TRBJ2-7; 7 bases line up with TRBD2. This CDR3 spans 12 amino acids. In germline, CDR1 is SGHRS, CDR2 YFSETQ. Germline trimming cut 4 bases from V and 6 bases from J; bases unmatched to any gene: 4.

The chain recombines TRBV19 with TRBJ2-2, with a tentative D call TRBD1 (6 bases). Trimming stripped 4 bases from V and 3 bases from J, with 12 bases between. This CDR3 is built from 15 residues. CDR1 is LNHDA and CDR2 is SQIVND in the germline V gene (reference sequence). The CDR3 coding sequence is TGTGCCAGTAGTACTACAGGGTCGTACACCGGGGAGCTGTTTTTT. Its protein product is CASSTTGSYTGELFF.

The rearrangement uses TRBV3-1 (or the pseudogene TRBV3-2) and TRBJ2-2, with TRBD1 as a possible D gene (6 bases). The CDR3 totals 14 residues. Germline CDR1 is LGHDT and CDR2 is YNNKEL (reference sequence). The ends were cut back, 2 bases at V and 6 bases at J, with 10 bases in the middle. The CDR3 DNA reads TGTGCCAGCAGCCAACAGGGGTTCTCCGGGGAGCTGTTTTTT. Amino acid sequence: CASSQQGFSGELFF.

The chain carries TRBV2 and TRBJ2-1; 9 bases fit TRBD1. Germline V gene sequence: CDR1 SNHLY, CDR2 FYNNEI. The trim removed 1 base at V and 4 bases at J, leaving 11 bases unmatched. CDR3 length: 18 amino acids. The CDR3 reads CASSEDGIGQGLYNEQFF. CDR3 in DNA: TGTGCCAGCAGTGAAGACGGGATCGGACAGGGGCTATACAATGAGCAGTTCTTC.

The chain links TRBV25-1 to TRBJ1-2, with 9 bases fitting TRBD1. Germline V gene sequence: CDR1 MGHDK, CDR2 SYGVNS. This CDR3 spans 14 amino acids. V was clipped by 5 bases and J by 4 bases; unmatched bases: 5. The CDR3 loop reads CASSTRDRAYGYTF. For the CDR3, the DNA is TGTGCCAGCAGTACCCGGGACAGGGCCTATGGCTACACCTTC.

The V and J genes are TRBV5-4 and TRBJ2-2; 11 bases match TRBD2. V shed 4 bases, J shed 3 bases, and the junction held 11 bases outside the gene matches. The CDR3 covers 18 residues. Germline CDR1 reads SGHNT; CDR2 reads YYREEE (reference sequence). The CDR3 DNA sequence: TGTGCCAGCAGCCCCCCGGGTAGCGGGGGGGTGGACACCGGGGAGCTGTTTTTT. Translation: CASSPPGSGGVDTGELFF.

The V and J genes are TRBV7-8 and TRBJ1-6; D is undetermined. The V end lost 9 bases, the J end lost 10 bases, and 16 bases lay between the germline ends. CDR1 and CDR2 from the germline V gene are SGHVS and FQNEAQ. There are 13 residues in the CDR3. In DNA form, the CDR3 reads TGTGCCAGTTGCCGGGAACTAAACTCACCCCTCCACTTT. The encoded protein is CASCRELNSPLHF.

The chain combines TRBV25-1 with TRBJ2-3, with 8 bases that match TRBD2. The CDR3 has 17 residues. The germline V gene has CDR1 MGHDK and CDR2 SYGVNS. The V gene end was trimmed by 1 base and the J gene end by 1 base; junction bases not matched to a gene: 7. CDR3 amino acids: CASSESLRGGGTDTQYF. As DNA, the CDR3 is TGTGCCAGCAGTGAATCGTTACGGGGGGGCGGCACAGATACGCAGTATTTT.

The chain links TRBV5-1 to TRBJ2-5, with unresolved D. Trimming took off 0 bases at V and 5 bases at J, with 11 bases between the two ends. Germline lookup yields CDR1 SGHRS and CDR2 YFSETQ. The CDR3 runs to 14 residues. CDR3 sequence: CASSLEAGRETQYF. As DNA, the CDR3 is TGCGCCAGCAGCTTGGAAGCAGGCCGGGAGACCCAGTACTTC.

This clone came up many times. The V call is TRBV27, the J call TRBJ2-1; D possibly corresponds to TRBD1 (6 bases). The CDR3 is made up of 17 amino acids. Germline CDR1 is MNHEY and CDR2 is SMNVEV (reference sequence). The V gene lost 2 bases and the J gene lost 0 bases, with 14 bases spanning the gap. This CDR3 is CASSLKGTSNSYNEQFF. The CDR3 bases are TGTGCCAGCAGTTTAAAGGGGACAAGTAACTCCTACAATGAGCAGTTCTTC.

This sequence joins TRBV18 and TRBJ2-1; 8 bases map to TRBD1. The germline V gene has CDR1 KGHSH and CDR2 LQKENI. The CDR3 contains 16 residues. Trimming removed 4 bases from V and 0 bases from J; junction bases left unmatched: 5. The CDR3 spells CASSQRTGSSYNEQFF. The CDR3 nucleotides are TGTGCCAGCTCACAACGGACAGGGAGCTCCTACAATGAGCAGTTCTTC.

This chain uses TRBV19 with TRBJ1-1; perhaps TRBD1 as D (5 bases). Trimming pared 0 bases from V and 4 bases from J, leaving 15 bases between. The CDR3 totals 16 residues. Germline CDR1 reads LNHDA; CDR2 reads SQIVND (reference sequence). CDR3 sequence: CASSIDRRRAVTEAFF. CDR3 sequence (DNA): TGTGCCAGTAGTATAGATAGACGCAGGGCTGTCACTGAAGCTTTCTTT.

This clone was found once. The CDR3 nucleotides read TGTGCCAGCAGTTTCGGGACTTCCCCTTCCTTACCCCTCCACTTT. Amino acid sequence: CASSFGTSPSLPLHF. J is TRBJ1-6 and V is TRBV27, with D possibly TRBD1 on 5 matching bases. Trimming pared 3 bases from V and 12 bases from J, leaving 18 bases between. The germline V gene has CDR1 MNHEY and CDR2 SMNVEV (reference sequence). The CDR3 is 15 residues long.

The chain combines TRBV20-1 with TRBJ2-3, with D perhaps TRBD1 (5 bases). Looked up from germline, CDR1 is DFQATT and CDR2 is SNEGSKA (reference sequence). Trimming pared 6 bases from V and 6 bases from J, leaving 10 bases between. This CDR3 spans 11 amino acids. The CDR3, as DNA: TGCAGTGCCGACAGTGTTGATACGCAGTATTTT. This sequence encodes CSADSVDTQYF.

The rearrangement joins TRBV7-9 to TRBJ2-1; D possibly corresponds to TRBD2 (6 bases). Trimming removed 4 bases at V and 5 bases at J, with 18 bases between. Per the germline V gene, CDR1 is SEHNR and CDR2 is FQNEAQ (reference sequence). The CDR3 length is 16 residues. CDR3 protein: CASSSSIFSGDNEQFF. CDR3 nucleotide sequence: TGTGCCAGCAGCTCCTCAATTTTCTCGGGGGACAATGAGCAGTTCTTC.

This clone has only one observation. This chain connects TRBV5-1 to TRBJ2-5; 8 bases are a match to TRBD1. Germline assignment: CDR1 SGHRS and CDR2 YFSETQ. The CDR3 consists of 16 residues. The trim removed 5 bases at V and 5 bases at J, leaving 14 bases unmatched. The CDR3 is CASRVAGQGLWETQYF. The CDR3 DNA follows: TGCGCCAGCAGGGTTGCTGGACAGGGCTTATGGGAGACCCAGTACTTC.

This chain connects TRBV4-3 to TRBJ2-7; the match to TRBD1 covers 7 bases. V shed 0 bases, J shed 0 bases, and the junction held 5 bases outside the gene matches. CDR1 LGHNA and CDR2 YSLEER come from the germline V gene. The CDR3 sequence is 16 residues long. The CDR3 region is CASSQELTGSSYEQYF. CDR3 DNA sequence: TGCGCCAGCAGCCAAGAACTGACAGGGAGCTCCTACGAGCAGTACTTC.

Of note for this clone: Other DNA sequences within the sample encode an identical CDR3. J is TRBJ1-1 and V is TRBV18; D is perhaps TRBD1 (5 bases). The CDR3 has 14 residues. Germline CDR1 reads KGHSH; CDR2 reads LQKENI. The ends were cut back, 5 bases at V and 1 base at J, with 11 bases in the middle. The CDR3 DNA is TGTGCCAGCTCATCTGGACACCCGAACACTGAAGCTTTCTTT. Protein sequence: CASSSGHPNTEAFF.

V and J are TRBV6-6 and TRBJ2-5; TRBD2 agrees at 8 bases. Germline assignment: CDR1 MNHNY and CDR2 SVGAGI (reference sequence). V shed 5 bases, J shed 1 base, and the junction held 3 bases outside the gene matches. This CDR3 is 14 amino acids long. For the CDR3, the DNA is TGTGCCAGCAGTCACACTAGCGGCCAAGAGACCCAGTACTTC. It encodes CASSHTSGQETQYF.

The V gene is TRBV7-6, the J gene TRBJ2-6; D perhaps matches TRBD1 (6 bases). This CDR3 is 18 amino acids long. Germline CDR1 is SGHVS and CDR2 is FNYEAQ. V lost 5 bases to trimming and J lost 0 bases, with 17 bases between them. The CDR3: CASSRETGPSSGANVLTF. The CDR3 nucleotides are TGTGCCAGCAGCAGAGAAACAGGGCCCTCCTCTGGGGCCAACGTCCTGACTTTC.

This clone was recorded once. J is TRBJ2-3 and V is TRBV5-7; TRBD1 agrees at 8 bases. TRBV5-7 is classed as an ORF, of uncertain function. The V segment lost 0 bases and the J segment 3 bases; nucleotides outside the gene matches: 12. This CDR3 is 18 amino acids long. This CDR3 is CASSLDSGQGAWTDTQYF. In DNA form, the CDR3 reads TGTGCCAGCAGCTTGGATTCAGGCCAGGGGGCGTGGACAGATACGCAGTATTTT.

This clone was observed a few times. The V and J genes are TRBV18 and TRBJ2-1; TRBD2 aligns across 7 bases. J was trimmed by 4 bases and V by 3 bases; bases with no gene match: 12. The length of the CDR3 is 17 residues. Germline V CDR1 and CDR2: KGHSH, LQKENI. The chain's CDR3 is CASSPPTPGGGYNEQFF. For the CDR3, the DNA is TGTGCCAGCTCACCCCCTACCCCCGGCGGGGGTTACAATGAGCAGTTCTTC.

J is TRBJ2-7 and V is TRBV3-1 (or the pseudogene TRBV3-2); 7 bases fit TRBD1. Germline CDR1 LGHDT, CDR2 YNNKEL (reference sequence). With V trimmed by 2 bases and J by 0 bases, 4 bases remained unmatched. The length of the CDR3 is 15 residues. The CDR3 reads CASSQPQGNSYEQYF. The CDR3 nucleotides are TGTGCCAGCAGCCAACCACAGGGGAACTCCTACGAGCAGTACTTC.

V and J are TRBV7-9 and TRBJ2-7; 7 nucleotides align to TRBD1. J gave up 4 bases and V 5 bases, and 5 bases lay outside the gene matches. There are 13 residues in the CDR3. Looked up from germline, CDR1 is SEHNR and CDR2 is FQNEAQ (reference sequence). The CDR3 region has the DNA TGTGCCAGCAGCGACACAGGGGCTTACGAGCAGTACTTC. It is translated as CASSDTGAYEQYF.

The rearrangement joins TRBV24-1 to TRBJ2-1; TRBD1 matches at 7 bases. Germline V lookup: CDR1 KGHDR, CDR2 SFDVKD. With V trimmed by 5 bases and J by 8 bases, 2 bases remained unmatched. This CDR3 has 12 residues. The DNA for the CDR3 is TGTGCCACCAGTGGGACAGGCTATGAGCAGTTCTTC. Residues: CATSGTGYEQFF.

The chain couples TRBV5-1 to TRBJ1-1; 9 positions match TRBD1. This CDR3 is built from 16 residues. The junction had 10 bases not matched to a gene; V was cut back by 1 base and J by 6 bases. CDR1 and CDR2 (germline): SGHRS, YFSETQ. CDR3 loop: CASSLSGTGPIAEAFF. CDR3 nucleotide sequence: TGCGCCAGCAGCTTGTCCGGGACAGGGCCGATCGCTGAAGCTTTCTTT.

This chain connects TRBV4-2 to TRBJ2-7, with 7 bases lining up with TRBD1. The CDR3 length is 15 residues. V dropped 0 bases and J dropped 3; count of bases not matched to a gene: 5. The germline CDR1 and CDR2 sequences are LGHNA and YNFKEQ. This chain's CDR3 is CASSQESGDSYEQYF. The CDR3 DNA reads TGTGCCAGCAGCCAAGAATCAGGGGACAGCTACGAGCAGTACTTC.